A single sample gave rise to the 14 T cell receptor beta chains below, sequenced in a study of T cells after yellow fever vaccination. Each CDR3 protein is one row after TCRdb ran MiXCR on the 5' RACE reads. The sample shows 300,000 or so distinct CDR3 sequences, 4% of them seen only once. Specimen: PBMCs, collected 5 days after the yellow fever booster vaccination. The source of these receptors is a man between 18 and 35 years old who received the YFV17D yellow fever vaccine.

CDR3 protein: CASNRQGYGYTF. The CDR3 DNA reads as TGTGCCAGCAACCGACAGGGGTATGGCTACACCTTC. V is TRBV11-2 and J is TRBJ1-2, with TRBD1 matching over 8 bases. J gave up 5 bases and V 7 bases, and 3 bases lay outside the gene matches. From germline, CDR1 is SGHAT and CDR2 FQNNGV. The CDR3 consists of 12 residues.

The V call is TRBV6-5, the J call TRBJ2-1; TRBD1 might be the D (5 bases). The CDR3 spans 15 residues. V was cut by 2 bases and J by 3 bases, with 11 bases left in between. From germline, CDR1 is MNHEY and CDR2 SVGAGI. The chain's CDR3 is CASSYTDSHYNEQFF. In nucleotides, the CDR3 is TGTGCCAGCAGTTACACAGACAGTCACTACAATGAGCAGTTCTTC.

This chain joins TRBV18 and TRBJ1-5, with D perhaps matching TRBD1 (6 bases). The CDR3 is 16 residues long. Germline lookup yields CDR1 KGHSH and CDR2 LQKENI. The germline V and J ends were trimmed by 3 bases and 0 bases, with 12 bases remaining between them. The CDR3 spells CASSPSGASSNQPQHF. The CDR3 coding sequence is TGTGCCAGCTCACCCTCAGGGGCCTCTAGCAATCAGCCCCAGCATTTT.

The table lists this clonotype with a few counts. The chain employs TRBV19 and TRBJ2-3; tentatively, D is TRBD1 (5 bases). The CDR3 is 14 amino acids. Trimming took 7 bases from V and 5 from J, leaving 16 bases between them. Germline lookup yields CDR1 LNHDA and CDR2 SQIVND (reference sequence). The CDR3 reads CASMGPGRRDTQYF. The CDR3 DNA is TGTGCCAGTATGGGGCCTGGTAGAAGAGATACGCAGTATTTT.

This clonotype has ten or more counts. V and J are TRBV19 and TRBJ1-5; 9 bases agree with TRBD1. The V segment lost 5 bases and the J segment 6 bases; nucleotides outside the gene matches: 17. The CDR3 covers 18 residues. The germline V gene encodes CDR1 LNHDA and CDR2 SQIVND (reference sequence). This CDR3 is CASSLNGPRQGVSQPQHF. CDR3 bases: TGTGCCAGTAGTCTAAACGGCCCCAGACAGGGGGTAAGTCAGCCCCAGCATTTT.

This clonotype was counted at least ten times. V usage is TRBV29-1 and J usage is TRBJ2-7; unclear D gene. CDR3 length: 11 residues. Trimming cost V 5 bases and J 3 bases, with 8 bases left between them. Per germline, CDR1 SQVTM and CDR2 ANQGSEA. The CDR3 reads CSVYSDYEQYF. The CDR3 nucleotides are TGCAGCGTTTATAGTGACTACGAGCAGTACTTC.

This clonotype appeared a few times. This chain uses TRBV6-2 or TRBV6-3 with TRBJ2-7; 7 nucleotides match TRBD1. Germline values: CDR1 MNHEY, CDR2 SVGEGT. This CDR3 has 15 amino acids. With V trimmed by 3 bases and J by 4 bases, 9 bases remained unmatched. The CDR3 nucleotides read TGTGCCAGCAGTTATGACCCGGACAGGTCGTACGAGCAGTACGTC. Amino acids: CASSYDPDRSYEQYV.

The rearrangement joins TRBV18 to TRBJ1-2; D is perhaps TRBD1 (5 bases). Germline V gene data show CDR1 as KGHSH and CDR2 as LQKENI. Trimming shortened V by 0 bases and J by 2 bases, and 7 bases separated the two germline ends. The CDR3 has 14 amino acids. CDR3 sequence reads: CASSPPGRNYGYTF. Here the CDR3 DNA reads TGTGCCAGCTCACCACCGGGACGAAACTATGGCTACACCTTC.

This clonotype has more than one count but fewer than ten. V gene TRBV6-2 or TRBV6-3 combines with J gene TRBJ2-2, with D perhaps matching TRBD1 (6 bases). CDR3 size: 16 residues. Germline V gives CDR1 MNHEY, CDR2 SVGEGT. V was shortened by 5 bases and J by 1 base, with 14 bases between the two germline ends. Here the CDR3 reads CASSRWQTGNTGELFF. The DNA for the CDR3 is TGTGCCAGCAGTCGTTGGCAGACAGGGAACACCGGGGAGCTGTTTTTT.

This clonotype has at least ten counts. The chain is built from TRBV7-2 and TRBJ2-7; 16 bases match TRBD2. Germline values: CDR1 SGHTA, CDR2 FQGNSA. CDR3 length: 16 residues. The V segment lost 5 bases and the J segment 7 bases; nucleotides outside the gene matches: 8. The CDR3 spells CASSPGTSGGAAEQYF. DNA for the CDR3: TGTGCCAGCAGCCCCGGGACTAGCGGGGGGGCCGCTGAGCAGTACTTC.

This clonotype was picked up a small number of times. The chain employs TRBV10-1 and TRBJ1-1, with TRBD1 identical over 7 bases. Germline assignment: CDR1 WNHNN and CDR2 SYGVQD (reference sequence). The CDR3 has 14 amino acids. J was trimmed by 5 bases and V by 3 bases; bases with no gene match: 6. The CDR3 reads CASSDEGAWTEAFF. The CDR3 region has the DNA TGCGCCAGCAGTGATGAGGGGGCTTGGACTGAAGCTTTCTTT.

The V and J genes are TRBV10-2 and TRBJ2-3, with 10 bases matching TRBD2. CDR3 length equals 17 residues. V was clipped by 7 bases and J by 0 bases; unmatched bases: 10. Germline V lookup: CDR1 WSHSY, CDR2 SAAADI. The CDR3 reads CASTNWEGLASTDTQYF. The CDR3 DNA reads TGCGCCAGCACCAATTGGGAGGGACTAGCGAGCACAGATACGCAGTATTTT.

In this sample, this clonotype turned up a few times. J is TRBJ1-5 and V is TRBV5-1; no clear D. CDR1 is SGHRS and CDR2 is YFSETQ in the germline V gene. The ends were cut back, 1 base at V and 4 bases at J, with 12 bases in the middle. The CDR3 is 15 amino acids. This CDR3 is CASSLFGERNQPQHF. DNA of the CDR3: TGCGCCAGCAGCTTGTTCGGGGAGAGGAATCAGCCCCAGCATTTT.

At least ten counts were recorded for this clonotype. This sequence joins TRBV6-2 or TRBV6-3 and TRBJ2-3; D remains unclear. CDR1 and CDR2 (germline): MNHEY, SVGEGT. The ends were cut back, 0 bases at V and 4 bases at J, with 2 bases in the middle. This CDR3 is 12 amino acids long. This CDR3 is CASSYSPDTQYF. In DNA form, the CDR3 reads TGTGCCAGCAGTTACTCTCCAGATACGCAGTATTTT.